The entry that follows covers one TCR beta chain sequence. The target of this receptor is not known. It has no much larger one-base neighbor in the sample; base qualities were not kept. V lost 5 bases and J lost 3 bases; the stretch between them is 14 bases long. Sequences SGHNT (CDR1) and YYREEE (CDR2) are obtained from the germline V gene (reference sequence). There are 14 amino acids in the CDR3, from cysteine to phenylalanine inclusive. Only CDR3 DNA remains: 42 bases, in frame from the first base. These data belong to a study of T cell changes during pregnancy in multiple sclerosis (dated by TCRdb to between 2018 and 2021). Background for the entire study: The study examined how the T cell repertoire changed over the course of pregnancy in women with multiple sclerosis.

The library was produced with the immunoSEQ multiplex PCR assay. TCRdb carries this immuneACCESS record with in-frame sequences only. Its versions omit some clonotypes, under half of them owing to an unresolved V gene in the studies checked, with the rest unexplained. The sample table shows about 50,000 clones, and about 93% are seen once. The ten most abundant clones make up 0.55% to 0.65% of the sample. Material: CD4+ T cells from peripheral blood mononuclear cells, obtained after pregnancy. The chain couples TRBV5-4 to TRBJ1-1; TRBD1 might be the D gene, on 6 matching bases. The receptor's source is a female donor in good health, enrolled as a control in a pregnancy study. The CDR3 protein is CASSSPRQDTEAFF. The sequence in DNA is TGTGCCAGCAGTTCACCTAGACAGGACACTGAAGCTTTCTTT. The CDR3, completed at both ends by the reference TRBV5-4 and TRBJ1-1 genes, gives the full variable domain ETGVTQSPTHLIKTRGQQVTLRCSSQSGHNTVSWYQQALGQGPQFIFQYYREEENGRGNFPPRFSGLQFPNYSSELNVNALELDDSALYLCASSSPRQDTEAFFGQGTRLTVV.